This T cell receptor (beta chain) comes out of a study of human T cells and chemical hapten exposure. Trimming at V came to 1 base and at J to 4 bases, leaving 10 bases not matched to a gene. The length of the CDR3 is 16 residues. Germline loops: CDR1 LNHDA, CDR2 SQIVND (reference sequence). Time point of the sample: patch test 1, 2 weeks after DPC sensitization. Treatment reported: therapeutic diphenylcyclopropenone sensitization with weekly scalp DPC. Unfractionated whole blood was the source from which total RNA was extracted. This clonotype was picked up a small number of times. Antigen specificity is unknown. Study observations and caveats: In comparison with controls, expanded TCRs gave rise to a significantly larger number of large CDR3 similarity clusters. No change in TCRs above 1 in 1000 frequency was produced by DPC sensitization.

TCRdb fed the RACE reads into MiXCR, producing one record per CDR3 protein. The data show approximately 52,000 distinct CDR3 sequences, with 9.5% to 12% seen just once and about 2% held by the top ten. The sequencing used whole blood, collected in connection with sensitization to the hapten diphenylcyclopropenone (DPC). The V call is TRBV19, the J call TRBJ2-7; TRBD1 agrees at 7 bases. The origin of this receptor is a woman aged 40 to 50 with alopecia areata. Some clones in this sample may be carry-over from other donors' samples. CDR3 loop: CASSIAGTASQYEQYF. In DNA, the CDR3 is TGTGCCAGTAGTATAGCCGGGACAGCCTCACAATACGAGCAGTACTTC.